Listed here are 3 T cell receptor beta chains from one sample, sequenced in a study of T cells after yellow fever vaccination (dated by TCRdb to between 2019 and 2020). The treatment or condition label on this specimen signifies: live attenuated yellow fever vaccine strain. To prepare the library, 5' RACE was applied. Sequencing relied on an Illumina HiSeq 2500. Using fastp trimming at Q25 and MiXCR clonotype assembly, TCRdb reanalyzed the public sequencing data and kept in-frame beta chains. One record per CDR3 amino acid sequence lists the most common genes and DNA. The sample contains around 400,000 distinct CDR3 sequences, under 14% of them found a single time. The top ten clones comprise more than 15% of the sample. This specimen consisted of PBMCs, obtained on the day of the first yellow fever vaccination. Receptor source: a young man who received the YFV17D yellow fever vaccine.

This rearrangement joins TRBV11-2 to TRBJ2-1; either TRBD1 or TRBD2 may fit D (5 bases each). V was trimmed by 2 bases and J by 0 bases, leaving 11 bases between them. The CDR3 has 16 amino acids. Germline V gene sequence: CDR1 SGHAT, CDR2 FQNNGV. This chain's CDR3 is CASSLRGASSYNEQFF. The CDR3 DNA sequence: TGTGCCAGCAGCTTACGAGGGGCAAGCTCCTACAATGAGCAGTTCTTC.

The rearrangement joins TRBV9 to TRBJ1-6; D uncertain. The V gene's germline CDR1 is SGDLS and CDR2 YYNGEE. V lost 3 bases, J lost 6 bases, and 7 bases lay in between. CDR3 length: 13 amino acids. CDR3 protein: CASSGTGNSPLHF. Written as DNA, the CDR3 is TGTGCCAGCAGCGGGACGGGTAATTCACCCCTCCACTTT.

This clonotype has at least ten counts. V gene TRBV4-3 combines with J gene TRBJ1-2; no reliable D call. V gave up 0 bases and J gave up 8 bases, with 16 bases separating them. The CDR3 loop spans 15 amino acids. Germline V gives CDR1 LGHNA, CDR2 YSLEER. DNA for the CDR3: TGCGCCAGCAGCCAAGACCCGCAATTCTTCTACGGCTACACCTTC. This translates into CASSQDPQFFYGYTF.